These 5 T cell receptor beta chains originate from one sample sequenced in a study of blood T cell repertoires in COVID-19. TCRdb keeps only in-frame clones here, not all; method: immunoSEQ multiplex PCR. The sample lists 150,000 to 200,000 clones, around 85% occurring once. The sequenced sample consisted of peripheral blood. The source of these receptors is a man in his fifties or sixties with acute or convalescent COVID-19.

The genes are TRBV6-5 and TRBJ1-6; TRBD1 agrees at 9 bases. The J segment lost 7 bases and the V segment lost 2 bases, leaving 3 bases of the junction unmatched. Germline CDR1 MNHEY, CDR2 SVGAGI. The CDR3 runs 15 residues. The CDR3 here is CASSYRDRENSPLHF. The CDR3 DNA is TGTGCCAGCAGTTACCGGGACAGGGAGAATTCACCCCTCCACTTT.

About this clone itself: One end of the junction does not line up with germline, which may come from a read error. The V call is TRBV5-1, the J call TRBJ2-7; perhaps TRBD2 as D (6 bases). The CDR3 runs to 16 residues. Germline V CDR1 and CDR2: SGHRS, YFSETQ. The CDR3 DNA follows: TGCGCCAGCAACTTGGCGATTAGCGGTTACTCCTACGAGCAGTACTTC. Translated: CASNLAISGYSYEQYF.

V gene TRBV5-1 combines with J gene TRBJ1-6; a weak D match, TRBD1 (5 bases). Per germline, CDR1 SGHRS and CDR2 YFSETQ. V dropped 0 bases and J dropped 6 bases, with 7 bases sitting between them. This CDR3 contains 14 residues. The CDR3 nucleotides are TGCGCCAGCAGCTTGGGACAGTTTAATTCACCCCTCCACTTT. It specifies CASSLGQFNSPLHF.

This clone was seen only once. J is TRBJ1-1 and V is TRBV25-1; possible D gene TRBD1, 6 bases. V dropped 2 bases and J dropped 5 bases, with 12 bases sitting between them. The CDR3 length is 14 residues. In germline, CDR1 is MGHDK, CDR2 SYGVNS. The CDR3 sequence is CASSEHVRGTEAFF. CDR3 in DNA: TGTGCCAGCAGTGAACACGTGAGGGGGACTGAAGCTTTCTTT.

V usage is TRBV27 and J usage is TRBJ2-7; TRBD1 matches at 8 bases. Germline V gene lookup returns CDR1 MNHEY and CDR2 SMNVEV (reference sequence). CDR3 length: 15 residues. The V and J ends lost 3 bases and 2 bases, in that order; junction bases with no gene match: 6. The CDR3 is CASSFEGRGPYEQYF. The DNA of the CDR3 is TGTGCCAGCAGTTTTGAGGGCAGGGGGCCCTACGAGCAGTACTTC.